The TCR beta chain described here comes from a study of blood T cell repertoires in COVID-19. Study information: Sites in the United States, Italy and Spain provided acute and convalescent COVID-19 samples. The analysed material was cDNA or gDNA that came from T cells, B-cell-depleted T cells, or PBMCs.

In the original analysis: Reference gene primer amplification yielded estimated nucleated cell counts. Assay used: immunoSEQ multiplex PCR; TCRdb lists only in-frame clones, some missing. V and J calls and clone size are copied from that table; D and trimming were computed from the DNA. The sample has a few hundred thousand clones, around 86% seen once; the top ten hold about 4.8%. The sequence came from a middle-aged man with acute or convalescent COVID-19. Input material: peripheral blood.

CDR3 nucleotide sequence: TGTGCCAGCAGACCAAGGATGGGGGCCAGCACTGAAGCTTTCTTT. Encoded protein: CASRPRMGASTEAFF. This chain joins TRBV2 and TRBJ1-1; possibly TRBD1 for D (6 bases). Germline V gives CDR1 SNHLY, CDR2 FYNNEI. This CDR3 region has 15 residues. Trimming took 6 bases from V and 4 from J, leaving 18 bases between them.